These T cell receptor beta chains were read from a single sample in a study of T cells in Graves' hyperthyroidism and ophthalmopathy. TCRdb re-called the multiplex PCR reads with MiXCR, one entry per CDR3 protein. This sample has under 650,000 distinct CDR3 sequences, with 16% found just once. What was sequenced was blood. These receptors originate from a woman aged 30 to 39 with Graves' hyperthyroidism. The CDR3 runs from the conserved cysteine through the conserved F or W. D genes are given only for firm matches. Size tells how often a clone was seen (once, few, many) or the class of an expanded clone, and some rows leave it out.

clone size	V gene	J gene	D gene	CDR3 protein	CDR3 DNA
-	TRBV7-8	TRBJ2-7	TRBD1	CATRRVGQGYNEQYF	TGTGCCACCCGCCGAGTCGGACAGGGTTACAATGAGCAGTACTTC
many	TRBV12-3/TRBV12-4	TRBJ2-1	-	CASSLQGNEQFF	TGTGCCAGCAGTTTACAGGGGAATGAGCAGTTCTTC
-	TRBV28	TRBJ1-2	TRBD1	CASSLSSASGDSERYGYTF	TGTGCCAGCAGTTTGTCGTCCGCTTCCGGGGACAGCGAGCGCTATGGCTACACCTTC
-	TRBV3-1	TRBJ2-3	-	CAGSQVLSTDTQYF	TGTGCCGGCAGCCAAGTTCTGTCTACAGATACGCAGTATTTT
-	TRBV5-1	TRBJ2-4	-	CASSLHASDYIQYF	TGCGCCAGCAGCTTGCACGCTAGTGACTACATTCAGTACTTC
-	TRBV7-2	TRBJ2-5	TRBD1	CASSDRGWGKYF	TGTGCCAGCAGCGACAGGGGGTGGGGGAAGTACTTC
many	TRBV6-1	TRBJ1-2	-	CASMRGSSYYGYTF	TGTGCCAGCATGAGAGGGTCCTCCTACTATGGCTACACCTTC
few	TRBV4-3	TRBJ2-7	-	CASSQGKWAGAYEQYF	TGCGCCAGCAGCCAAGGTAAATGGGCCGGCGCCTACGAGCAGTACTTC
few	TRBV6-5	TRBJ2-2	-	CASSYGVFTDNTGELFF	TGTGCCAGCAGTTACGGCGTTTTTACGGACAACACCGGGGAGCTGTTTTTT
many	TRBV11-2	TRBJ1-5	-	CASSLNGEGIQPQHF	TGTGCCAGCAGCTTAAATGGGGAGGGGATCCAGCCCCAGCATTTT
many	TRBV6-5	TRBJ2-5	-	CASSYSNQETQYF	TGTGCCAGCAGTTACTCGAACCAAGAGACCCAGTACTTC
many	TRBV2	TRBJ2-1	TRBD2	CASSALAGANEQFF	TGTGCCAGCAGTGCACTAGCGGGAGCCAATGAGCAGTTCTTC
many	TRBV28	TRBJ1-1	-	CASSAPPGAEAFF	TGTGCCAGCAGTGCACCCCCCGGAGCCGAAGCTTTCTTT
many	TRBV6-1	TRBJ2-7	TRBD2	CASRPGTSGPYEQYF	TGTGCCAGCAGACCGGGGACTAGCGGACCATACGAGCAGTACTTC
many	TRBV27	TRBJ2-7	TRBD2	CASSLVGLAPRGVSYEQYF	TGTGCCAGCAGTTTAGTAGGACTAGCTCCTCGGGGGGTGTCCTACGAGCAGTACTTC
-	TRBV30	TRBJ2-3	TRBD1	CAWSEDRATDTQYF	TGTGCCTGGAGCGAGGACAGGGCGACAGATACGCAGTATTTT
-	TRBV19	TRBJ2-1	TRBD2	CASSQLTSGTYNEQFF	TGTGCCAGTAGTCAGCTGACTAGCGGGACCTACAATGAGCAGTTCTTC
few	TRBV13	TRBJ2-7	-	CASSLQKDSYEQYF	TGTGCCAGCAGCTTACAAAAAGACAGCTACGAGCAGTACTTC
-	TRBV9	TRBJ1-2	TRBD1	CASSVAGQDNYGYTF	TGTGCCAGCAGCGTAGCCGGACAGGATAACTATGGCTACACCTTC
-	TRBV28	TRBJ1-2	-	CASSFWGTTGGTNYGYTF	TGTGCCAGCAGTTTTTGGGGGACAACCGGAGGGACTAACTATGGCTACACCTTC
-	TRBV6-2/TRBV6-3	TRBJ1-5	-	CASSYLPSQASNQPQHF	TGTGCCAGCAGTTACCTCCCCTCACAGGCTAGCAATCAGCCCCAGCATTTT
few	TRBV7-3	TRBJ2-5	TRBD2	CASSLRGGGGGETQYF	TGTGCCAGCAGCTTACGAGGCGGGGGAGGCGGGGAGACCCAGTACTTC
many	TRBV20-1	TRBJ2-7	-	CSARGVYEQYF	TGCAGTGCTAGAGGTGTCTACGAGCAGTACTTC
few	TRBV20-1	TRBJ1-4	TRBD1	CSAKTPGTGAEKLFF	TGCAGTGCTAAAACTCCCGGGACAGGGGCTGAAAAACTGTTTTTT
-	TRBV6-1	TRBJ1-5	-	CASRDGQYQPQHF	TGTGCCAGCAGAGACGGACAGTATCAGCCCCAGCATTTT
-	TRBV20-1	TRBJ1-5	-	CSARDLQGGGNQPQHF	TGCAGTGCTAGAGATCTTCAGGGAGGGGGCAATCAGCCCCAGCATTTT
-	TRBV5-1	TRBJ1-2	-	CASSFGGADYGYTF	TGCGCCAGCAGCTTCGGGGGCGCAGACTATGGCTACACCTTC
-	TRBV30	TRBJ2-5	TRBD2	CAWRDWDRGDQYF	TGTGCCTGGAGGGACTGGGACCGGGGGGACCAGTACTTC
many	TRBV6-1	TRBJ1-1	-	CASSEPNTEAFF	TGTGCCAGCAGTGAACCGAACACTGAAGCTTTCTTT
many	TRBV6-2/TRBV6-3	TRBJ1-1	TRBD1	CASSLRDRLEAFF	TGTGCCAGCAGTTTGCGGGACAGGCTAGAAGCTTTCTTT
few	TRBV24-1	TRBJ2-1	-	CATSGSVLGTYNEQFF	TGTGCCACCAGTGGATCAGTCTTGGGAACTTACAATGAGCAGTTCTTC
-	TRBV29-1	TRBJ2-1	-	CSGEGNGEQFF	TGCAGCGGGGAAGGTAACGGTGAGCAGTTCTTC
many	TRBV3-1	TRBJ2-7	TRBD1	CASSPAGRRQGSWDEQYF	TGTGCCAGCAGCCCAGCAGGGCGTAGACAGGGGTCTTGGGACGAGCAGTACTTC
many	TRBV27	TRBJ1-1	-	CASSSLGQPTVYTEAFF	TGTGCCAGCAGTAGCCTAGGACAGCCGACGGTCTACACTGAAGCTTTCTTT
many	TRBV30	TRBJ1-1	-	CAWTRRGYTEAFF	TGTGCCTGGACTCGCAGGGGCTACACTGAAGCTTTCTTT
many	TRBV20-1	TRBJ2-1	TRBD1	CSAPNRGTGSSNEQFF	TGCAGTGCCCCCAACAGGGGGACAGGGAGTAGCAATGAGCAGTTCTTC
many	TRBV5-1	TRBJ2-1	-	CASSLTGAGNEQFF	TGCGCCAGCAGCTTGACAGGGGCGGGAAATGAGCAGTTCTTC
few	TRBV9	TRBJ2-1	-	CASSPWGRNNEQFF	TGTGCCAGCAGCCCCTGGGGTAGGAACAATGAGCAGTTCTTC
-	TRBV12-5	TRBJ2-2	TRBD2	CASALRGTSGGNTGELFF	TGTGCTAGTGCCCTACGGGGGACTAGCGGGGGAAACACCGGGGAGCTGTTTTTT
few	TRBV29-1	TRBJ2-7	TRBD1	CSVEDSTGGMTYEQYF	TGCAGCGTTGAAGATTCGACAGGGGGGATGACCTACGAGCAGTACTTC
many	TRBV5-4	TRBJ1-1	-	CASSLDGPMNTEAFF	TGTGCCAGCAGCTTGGATGGACCCATGAACACTGAAGCTTTCTTT
-	TRBV13	TRBJ1-2	TRBD1	CASSLGVTGAYGYTF	TGTGCCAGCAGCTTAGGGGTGACAGGGGCCTATGGCTACACCTTC
many	TRBV7-2	TRBJ1-3	-	CASTSRGSSGNTIYF	TGTGCCAGCACCTCCAGGGGCTCGTCTGGAAACACCATATATTTT
-	TRBV20-1	TRBJ1-1	-	CSAQDREAFF	TGCAGTGCCCAAGACAGGGAAGCTTTCTTT
few	TRBV7-9	TRBJ1-4	-	CASSSSAGATNEKLFF	TGTGCCAGCAGCTCGAGCGCTGGGGCAACTAATGAAAAACTGTTTTTT
few	TRBV20-1	TRBJ1-2	-	CSAKSESYGYTF	TGCAGTGCCAAATCAGAATCCTATGGCTACACCTTC
few	TRBV29-1	TRBJ1-2	-	CSVVLSTDYGYTF	TGCAGCGTTGTTTTGAGTACGGACTATGGCTACACCTTC
many	TRBV28	TRBJ2-3	TRBD1	CASSSPGQELTDTQYF	TGTGCCAGCAGTAGCCCGGGACAGGAATTGACAGATACGCAGTATTTT
-	TRBV5-1	TRBJ1-1	-	CASSLVPGSNTEAFF	TGCGCCAGCAGCTTGGTCCCAGGATCGAACACTGAAGCTTTCTTT